This T cell receptor (beta chain) derives from a study of shared clonotypes between healthy human individuals. The wider study: Per donor, CD8 memory used one plate, CD8 naive used two, CD4 memory used three and CD4 naive used three.

Germline CDR1 reads MNHEY; CDR2 reads SMNVEV (reference sequence). The CDR3 spans 14 residues. The V and J ends lost 4 bases and 3 bases respectively, with 10 bases between them. CD45RO-negative cells were positively selected for CCR7, leaving out terminally differentiated effector memory CD45RA+ cells. Findings and limits, study-wide: In contrast to clonotypes shared by all four donors, non-shared clonotypes had lower generation probabilities. Shared clonotypes: about 4.6% naive CD4, about 4% naive CD8, under 2.5% memory CD4, approximately 0.41% memory CD8.

Note on this clone: Its antigen remains unknown. Additional DNA sequences in this sample encode the identical CDR3.

Researchers ran the assay at a deep level. Libraries were prepared by immunoSEQ multiplex PCR; TCRdb keeps only in-frame clonotypes and omits some of them. Here the sample spans around 1.9 million clones, over 85% being singletons. Sample: naive CD8+ T cells from PBMCs. V is TRBV27 and J is TRBJ2-1; TRBD1 is a possible D gene (5 bases). The sequence derives from a man aged 18 to 35 in good health. Some clones in this sample may be carry-over from other donors' samples. CDR3 protein: CASSSLDSYNEQFF. In nucleotides, the CDR3 is TGTGCCAGCAGTTCGCTCGACAGCTACAATGAGCAGTTCTTC.